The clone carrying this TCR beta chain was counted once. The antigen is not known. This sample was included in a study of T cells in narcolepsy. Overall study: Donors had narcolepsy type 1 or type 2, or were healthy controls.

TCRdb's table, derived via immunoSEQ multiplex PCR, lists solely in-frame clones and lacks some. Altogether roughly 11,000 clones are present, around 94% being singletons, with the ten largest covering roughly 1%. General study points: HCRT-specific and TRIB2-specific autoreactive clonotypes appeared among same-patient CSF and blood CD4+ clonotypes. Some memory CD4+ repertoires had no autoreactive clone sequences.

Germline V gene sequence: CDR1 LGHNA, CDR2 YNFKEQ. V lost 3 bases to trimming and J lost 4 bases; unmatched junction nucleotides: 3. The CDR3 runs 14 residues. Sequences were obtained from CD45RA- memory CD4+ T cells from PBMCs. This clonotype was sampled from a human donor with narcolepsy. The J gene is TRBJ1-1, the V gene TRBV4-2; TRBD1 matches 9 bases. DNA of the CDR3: TGTGCCAGCAGCCACTTGACAGGGGGCACTGAAGCTTTCTTT. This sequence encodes CASSHLTGGTEAFF.